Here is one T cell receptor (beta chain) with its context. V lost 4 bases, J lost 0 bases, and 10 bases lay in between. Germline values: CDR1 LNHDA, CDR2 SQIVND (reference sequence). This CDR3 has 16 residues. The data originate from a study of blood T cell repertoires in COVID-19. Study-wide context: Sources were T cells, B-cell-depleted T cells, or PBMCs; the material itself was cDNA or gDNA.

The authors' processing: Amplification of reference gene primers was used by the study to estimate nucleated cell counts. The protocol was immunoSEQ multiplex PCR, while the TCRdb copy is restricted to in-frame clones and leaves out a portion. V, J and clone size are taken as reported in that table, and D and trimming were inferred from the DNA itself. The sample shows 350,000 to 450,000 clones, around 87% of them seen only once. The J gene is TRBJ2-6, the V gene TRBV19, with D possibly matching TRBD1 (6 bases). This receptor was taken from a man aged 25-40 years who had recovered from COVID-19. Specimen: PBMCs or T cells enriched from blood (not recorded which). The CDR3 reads CASSRDTASGANVLTF. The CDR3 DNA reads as TGTGCCAGTAGTAGGGACACAGCCTCTGGGGCCAACGTCCTGACTTTC. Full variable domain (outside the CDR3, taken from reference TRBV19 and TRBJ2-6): DGGITQSPKYLFRKEGQNVTLSCEQNLNHDAMYWYRQDPGQGLRLIYYSQIVNDFQKGDIAEGYSVSREKKESFPLTVTSAQKNPTAFYLCASSRDTASGANVLTFGAGSRLTVL.